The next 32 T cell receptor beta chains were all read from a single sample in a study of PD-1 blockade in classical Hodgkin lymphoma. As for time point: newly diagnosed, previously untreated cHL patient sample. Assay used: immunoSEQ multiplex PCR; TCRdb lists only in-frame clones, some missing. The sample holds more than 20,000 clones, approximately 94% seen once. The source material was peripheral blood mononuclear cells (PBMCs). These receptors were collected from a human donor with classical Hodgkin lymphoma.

The CDR3 sequence: CASSQGKGRGSPLHF. CDR3 nucleotides: TGCGCCAGCAGCCAAGGCAAGGGACGTGGGTCACCCCTCCACTTT. The V gene is TRBV4-3, the J gene TRBJ1-6; D perhaps matches TRBD1 (5 bases). Germline values: CDR1 LGHNA, CDR2 YSLEER. The CDR3 runs to 15 residues. V was pared by 1 base and J by 10 bases, with 14 bases between.

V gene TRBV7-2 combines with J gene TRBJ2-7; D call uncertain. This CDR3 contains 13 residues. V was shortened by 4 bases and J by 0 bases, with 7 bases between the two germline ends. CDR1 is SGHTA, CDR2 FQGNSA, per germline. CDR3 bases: TGTGCCAGCAGCTCGCGAACCTCCTACGAGCAGTACTTC. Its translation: CASSSRTSYEQYF.

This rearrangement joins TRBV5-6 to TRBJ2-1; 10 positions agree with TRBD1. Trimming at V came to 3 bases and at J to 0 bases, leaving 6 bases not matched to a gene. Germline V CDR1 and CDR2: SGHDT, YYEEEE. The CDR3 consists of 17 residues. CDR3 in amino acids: CASSSATGGPSYNEQFF. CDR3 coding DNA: TGTGCCAGCAGCTCGGCGACAGGGGGCCCCTCCTACAATGAGCAGTTCTTC. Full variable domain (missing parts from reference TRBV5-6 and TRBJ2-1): DAGVTQSPTHLIKTRGQQVTLRCSPKSGHDTVSWYQQALGQGPQFIFQYYEEEERQRGNFPDRFSGHQFPNYSSELNVNALLLGDSALYLCASSSATGGPSYNEQFFGPGTRLTVL.

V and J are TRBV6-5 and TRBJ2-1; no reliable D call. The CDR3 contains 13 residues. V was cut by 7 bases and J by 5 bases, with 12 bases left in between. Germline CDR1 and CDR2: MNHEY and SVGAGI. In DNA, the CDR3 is TGTGCCAGCAACGGACCGAAAAACAATGAGCAGTTCTTC. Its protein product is CASNGPKNNEQFF.

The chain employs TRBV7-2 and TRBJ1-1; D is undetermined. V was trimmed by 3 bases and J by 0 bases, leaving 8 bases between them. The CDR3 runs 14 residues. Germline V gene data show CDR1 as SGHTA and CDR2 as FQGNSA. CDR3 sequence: CASSFEGVNTEAFF. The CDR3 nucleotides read TGTGCCAGCAGCTTTGAGGGAGTGAACACTGAAGCTTTCTTT.

CDR3 sequence (DNA): TGTGCCAGCAGTTTAAGGGGCGGGGTGGTTTCCTACGAGCAGTACTTC. Translated, it gives CASSLRGGVVSYEQYF. This chain joins TRBV27 and TRBJ2-7; D is perhaps TRBD2 (6 bases). The CDR3 runs to 16 residues. Trimming took 2 bases from V and 1 from J, leaving 15 bases between them. Per germline, CDR1 MNHEY and CDR2 SMNVEV (reference sequence).

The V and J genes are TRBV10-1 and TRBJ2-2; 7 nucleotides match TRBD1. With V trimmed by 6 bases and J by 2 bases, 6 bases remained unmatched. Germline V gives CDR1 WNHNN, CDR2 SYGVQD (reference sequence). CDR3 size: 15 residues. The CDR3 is CASSSGTANTGELFF. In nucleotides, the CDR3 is TGCGCCAGCAGCTCCGGGACAGCAAACACCGGGGAGCTGTTTTTT.

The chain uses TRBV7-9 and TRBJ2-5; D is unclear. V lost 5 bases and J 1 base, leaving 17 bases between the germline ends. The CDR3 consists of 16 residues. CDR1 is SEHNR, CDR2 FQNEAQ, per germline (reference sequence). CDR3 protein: CASSVTPAERQETQYF. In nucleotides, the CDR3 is TGTGCCAGCAGCGTAACCCCCGCGGAGCGCCAAGAGACCCAGTACTTC.

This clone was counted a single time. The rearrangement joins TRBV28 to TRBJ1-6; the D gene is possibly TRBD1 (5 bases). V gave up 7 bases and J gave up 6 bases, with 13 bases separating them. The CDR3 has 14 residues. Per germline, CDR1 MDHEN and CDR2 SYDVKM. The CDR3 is CASTPWGTNSPLHF. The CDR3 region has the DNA TGTGCCAGCACACCCTGGGGGACTAATTCACCCCTCCACTTT. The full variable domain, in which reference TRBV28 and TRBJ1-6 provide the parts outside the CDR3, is DVKVTQSSRYLVKRTGEKVFLECVQDMDHENMFWYRQDPGLGLRLIYFSYDVKMKEKGDIPEGYSVSREKKERFSLILESASTNQTSMYLCASTPWGTNSPLHFGNGTRLTVT.

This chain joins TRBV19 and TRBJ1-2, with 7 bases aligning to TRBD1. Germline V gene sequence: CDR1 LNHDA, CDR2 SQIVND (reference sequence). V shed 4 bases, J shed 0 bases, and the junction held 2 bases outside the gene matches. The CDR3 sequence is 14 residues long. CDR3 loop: CASSNDRANYGYTF. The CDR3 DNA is TGTGCCAGTAGTAACGACAGGGCTAACTATGGCTACACCTTC.

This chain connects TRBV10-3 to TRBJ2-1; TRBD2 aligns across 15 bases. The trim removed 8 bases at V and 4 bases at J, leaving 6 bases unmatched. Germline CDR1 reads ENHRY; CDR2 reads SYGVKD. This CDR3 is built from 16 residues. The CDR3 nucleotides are TGTGCCATCGGTCCCGGGACTAGCGGGGGGTACAATGAGCAGTTCTTC. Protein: CAIGPGTSGGYNEQFF.

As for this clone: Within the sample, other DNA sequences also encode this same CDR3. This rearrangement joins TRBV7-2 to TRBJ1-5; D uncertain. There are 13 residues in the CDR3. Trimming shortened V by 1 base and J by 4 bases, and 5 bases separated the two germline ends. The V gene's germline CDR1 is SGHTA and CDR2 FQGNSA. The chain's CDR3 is CASSLEVNQPQHF. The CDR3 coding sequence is TGTGCCAGCAGCTTAGAGGTTAATCAGCCCCAGCATTTT.

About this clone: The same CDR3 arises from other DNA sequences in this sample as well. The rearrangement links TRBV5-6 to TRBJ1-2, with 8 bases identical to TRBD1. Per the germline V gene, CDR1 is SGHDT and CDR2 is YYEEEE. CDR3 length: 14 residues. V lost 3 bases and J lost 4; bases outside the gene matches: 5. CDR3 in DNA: TGTGCCAGCAGCTCGGGGACAGGCGGCTATGGCTACACCTTC. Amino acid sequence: CASSSGTGGYGYTF.

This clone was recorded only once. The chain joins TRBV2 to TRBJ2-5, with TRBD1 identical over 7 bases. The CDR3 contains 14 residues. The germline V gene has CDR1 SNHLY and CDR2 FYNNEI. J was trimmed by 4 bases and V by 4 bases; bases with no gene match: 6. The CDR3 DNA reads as TGTGCCAGCAGTGTGGGACAGACAGTAGAGACCCAGTACTTC. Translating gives CASSVGQTVETQYF.

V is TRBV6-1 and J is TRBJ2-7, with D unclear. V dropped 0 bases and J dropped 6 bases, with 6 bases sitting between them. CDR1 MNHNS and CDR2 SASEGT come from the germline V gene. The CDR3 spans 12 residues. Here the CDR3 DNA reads TGTGCCAGCAGTGAAGCGCGAGGCGAGCAGTACTTC. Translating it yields CASSEARGEQYF.

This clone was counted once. The CDR3 DNA follows: TGTGCCAGCAGTTTAACAGGGTACAATGAGCAGTTCTTC. It yields the protein CASSLTGYNEQFF. The J gene is TRBJ2-1, the V gene TRBV27, with D possibly being TRBD1 (6 bases). From germline, CDR1 is MNHEY and CDR2 SMNVEV (reference sequence). This CDR3 contains 13 residues. The germline V and J ends were trimmed by 2 bases and 4 bases, with 6 bases remaining between them.

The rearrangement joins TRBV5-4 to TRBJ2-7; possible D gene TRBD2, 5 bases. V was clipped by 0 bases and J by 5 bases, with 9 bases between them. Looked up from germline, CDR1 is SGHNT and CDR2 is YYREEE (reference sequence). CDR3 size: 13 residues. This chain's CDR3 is CASSLAGINEQYF. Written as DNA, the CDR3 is TGTGCCAGCAGCTTGGCGGGGATAAACGAGCAGTACTTC.

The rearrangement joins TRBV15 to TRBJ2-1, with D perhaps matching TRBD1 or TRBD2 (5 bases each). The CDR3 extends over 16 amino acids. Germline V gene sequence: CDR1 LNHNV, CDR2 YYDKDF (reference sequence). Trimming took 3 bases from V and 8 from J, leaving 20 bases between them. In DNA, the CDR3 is TGTGCCACCAGCAGCAGAGGACACTCGGGGCCCCATGAGCAGTTCTTC. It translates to CATSSRGHSGPHEQFF.

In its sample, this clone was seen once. CDR3 coding DNA: TGCAGCGTTGAAGGGTTTAGCACAGATACGCAGTATTTT. It specifies CSVEGFSTDTQYF. The V gene is TRBV29-1, the J gene TRBJ2-3; D is uncertain. The CDR3 consists of 13 residues. Germline CDR1 is SQVTM and CDR2 is ANQGSEA. The V end lost 1 base, the J end lost 0 bases, and 5 bases lay between the germline ends.

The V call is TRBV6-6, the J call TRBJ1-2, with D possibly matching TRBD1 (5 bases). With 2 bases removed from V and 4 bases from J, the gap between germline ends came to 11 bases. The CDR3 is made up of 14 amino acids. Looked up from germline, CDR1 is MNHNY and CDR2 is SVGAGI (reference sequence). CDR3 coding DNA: TGTGCCAGCAGTTACCTTACCAGGGCCTATGGCTACACCTTC. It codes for CASSYLTRAYGYTF.

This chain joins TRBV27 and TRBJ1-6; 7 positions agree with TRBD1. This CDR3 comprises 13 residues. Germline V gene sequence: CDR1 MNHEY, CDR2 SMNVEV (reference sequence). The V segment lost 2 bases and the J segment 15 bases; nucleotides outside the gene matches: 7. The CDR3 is CASSLDDRDNLHF. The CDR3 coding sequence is TGTGCCAGCAGTTTAGACGACAGGGATAACCTCCACTTT.

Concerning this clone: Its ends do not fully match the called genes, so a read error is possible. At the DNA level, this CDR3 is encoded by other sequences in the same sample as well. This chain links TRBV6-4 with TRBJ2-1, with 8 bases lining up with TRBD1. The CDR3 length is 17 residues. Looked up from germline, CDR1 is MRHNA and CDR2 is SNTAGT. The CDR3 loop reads CASSLRTGTSSYNEQFF. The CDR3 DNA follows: TGCGCCAGCAGTCTCCGGACAGGGACGAGCTCCTACAATGAGCAGTTCTTC.

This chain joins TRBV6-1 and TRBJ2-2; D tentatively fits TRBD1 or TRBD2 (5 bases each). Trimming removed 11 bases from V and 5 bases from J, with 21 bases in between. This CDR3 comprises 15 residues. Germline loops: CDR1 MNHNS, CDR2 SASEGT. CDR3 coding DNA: TGTGCCGGCCAGGGTGAGGGGAGCGAAACCGGGGAGCTGTTTTTT. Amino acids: CAGQGEGSETGELFF.

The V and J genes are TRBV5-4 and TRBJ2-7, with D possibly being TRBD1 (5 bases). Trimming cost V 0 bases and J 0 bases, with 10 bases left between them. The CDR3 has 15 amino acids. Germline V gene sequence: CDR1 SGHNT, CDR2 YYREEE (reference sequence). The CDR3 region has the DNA TGTGCCAGCAGCTTGGAAGGGGCCCCCTCCTACGAGCAGTACTTC. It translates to CASSLEGAPSYEQYF.

The CDR3 is CASSLPQTSADTQYF. The CDR3, as DNA: TGTGCCAGCAGTTTACCACAGACTAGCGCAGATACGCAGTATTTT. This chain joins TRBV28 and TRBJ2-3; 8 positions agree with TRBD2. J lost 4 bases, V lost 2 bases, and 5 bases had no gene match. Germline V gene lookup returns CDR1 MDHEN and CDR2 SYDVKM. The CDR3 is 15 residues long.

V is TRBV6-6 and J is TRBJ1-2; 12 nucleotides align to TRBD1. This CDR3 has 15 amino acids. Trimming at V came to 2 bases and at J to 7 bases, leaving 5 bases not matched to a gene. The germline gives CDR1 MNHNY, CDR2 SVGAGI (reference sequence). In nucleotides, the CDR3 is TGTGCCAGCAGTTACCTGGGACAGGGGGCAGGTGGCTACACCTTC. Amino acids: CASSYLGQGAGGYTF.

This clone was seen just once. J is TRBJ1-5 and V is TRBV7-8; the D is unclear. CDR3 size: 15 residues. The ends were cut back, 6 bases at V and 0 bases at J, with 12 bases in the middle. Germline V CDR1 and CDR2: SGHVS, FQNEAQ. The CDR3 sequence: CASSQRWSSNQPQHF. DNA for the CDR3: TGTGCCAGCAGTCAGCGTTGGAGTAGCAATCAGCCCCAGCATTTT. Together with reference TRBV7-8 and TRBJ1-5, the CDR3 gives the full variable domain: GAGVSQSPRYKVAKRGQDVALRCDPISGHVSLFWYQQALGQGPEFLTYFQNEAQLDKSGLPSDRFFAERPEGSVSTLKIQRTQQEDSAVYLCASSQRWSSNQPQHFGDGTRLSIL.

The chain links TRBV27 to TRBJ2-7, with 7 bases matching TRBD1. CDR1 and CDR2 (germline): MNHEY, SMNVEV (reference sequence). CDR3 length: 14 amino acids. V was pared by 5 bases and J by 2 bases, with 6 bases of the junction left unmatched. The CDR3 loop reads CASSPRDSTYEQYF. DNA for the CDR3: TGTGCCAGCAGTCCACGGGACAGCACCTACGAGCAGTACTTC.

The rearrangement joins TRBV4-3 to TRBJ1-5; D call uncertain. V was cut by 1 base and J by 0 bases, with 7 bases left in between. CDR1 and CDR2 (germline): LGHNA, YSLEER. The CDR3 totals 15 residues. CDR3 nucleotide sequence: TGCGCCAGCAGCCAAGCAGCACATAGCAATCAGCCCCAGCATTTT. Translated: CASSQAAHSNQPQHF.

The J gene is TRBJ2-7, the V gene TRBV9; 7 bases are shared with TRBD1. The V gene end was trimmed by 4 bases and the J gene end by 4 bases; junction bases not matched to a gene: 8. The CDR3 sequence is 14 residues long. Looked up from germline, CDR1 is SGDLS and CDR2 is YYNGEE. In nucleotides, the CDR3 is TGTGCCAGCAGCCCCCCGACAGGGCGTTACGAGCAGTACTTC. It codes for CASSPPTGRYEQYF.

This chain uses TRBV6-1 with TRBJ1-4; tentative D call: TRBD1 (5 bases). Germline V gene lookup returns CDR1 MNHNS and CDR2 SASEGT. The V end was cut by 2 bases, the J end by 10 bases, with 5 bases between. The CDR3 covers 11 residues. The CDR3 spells CASSEQGKLFF. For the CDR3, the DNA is TGTGCCAGCAGTGAACAGGGAAAACTGTTTTTT.

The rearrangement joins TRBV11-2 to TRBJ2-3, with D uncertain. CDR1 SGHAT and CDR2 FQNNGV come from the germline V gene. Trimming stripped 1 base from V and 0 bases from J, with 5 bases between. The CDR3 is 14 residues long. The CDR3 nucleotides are TGTGCCAGCAGCTTAGGTCTCAGCACAGATACGCAGTATTTT. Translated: CASSLGLSTDTQYF.